Given below is one T cell receptor beta chain in context. The data derive from a study of identical twins. From the 5' RACE reads, TCRdb called clonotypes with MiXCR, one entry per CDR3 protein. Among 750,000 to 950,000 distinct CDR3 sequences listed, over 9% were seen once. The same specimen was also included in a second study, on yellow fever vaccine responses in identical twins.

The TCR originated in a woman aged 18-29 years in good health. The sample was PBMCs.

The CDR3 DNA sequence: TGCAGTGCTAGCCCGAACTCCCTCTCCTACGAGCAGTACGTC. This sequence encodes CSASPNSLSYEQYV. The chain employs TRBV20-1 and TRBJ2-7; D remains ambiguous. Trimming removed 3 bases from V and 0 bases from J, with 12 bases in between. Looked up from germline, CDR1 is DFQATT and CDR2 is SNEGSKA (reference sequence). This CDR3 spans 14 amino acids.